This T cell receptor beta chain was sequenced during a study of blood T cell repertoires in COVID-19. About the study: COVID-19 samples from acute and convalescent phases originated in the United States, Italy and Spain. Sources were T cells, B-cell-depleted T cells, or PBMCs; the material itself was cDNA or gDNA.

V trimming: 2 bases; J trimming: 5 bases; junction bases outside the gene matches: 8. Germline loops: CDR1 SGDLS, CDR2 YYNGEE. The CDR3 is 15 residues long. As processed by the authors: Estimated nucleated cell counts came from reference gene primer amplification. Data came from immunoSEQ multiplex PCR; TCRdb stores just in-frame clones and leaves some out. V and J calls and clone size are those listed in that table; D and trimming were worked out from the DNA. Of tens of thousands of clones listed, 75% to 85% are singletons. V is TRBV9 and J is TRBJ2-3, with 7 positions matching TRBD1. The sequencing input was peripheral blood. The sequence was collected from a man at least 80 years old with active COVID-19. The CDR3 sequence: CASSVEGQVKDTQYF. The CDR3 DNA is TGTGCCAGCAGCGTGGAAGGACAGGTAAAAGATACGCAGTATTTT.